This section outlines one T cell receptor beta chain sequence together with its context. CDR1 and CDR2 from the germline V gene are SGHTA and FQGNSA. The CDR3 totals 15 residues. V trimming: 5 bases; J trimming: 4 bases; junction bases outside the gene matches: 9. The record originates from a study of blood T cells in healthy people across ages. Combining a sample-barcoded 5' primer with a J-beta primer mix, a second PCR ran for 7 to 11 cycles. TCRdb itself ran the 5' RACE reads through MiXCR, one entry per CDR3 protein. The sample lists hundreds of thousands of distinct CDR3 sequences; over 40% were seen once.

This chain uses TRBV7-2 with TRBJ2-3; 7 nucleotides align to TRBD2. The TCR originated in a woman of 80 years or more in good health. Sequencing was done on a sample of blood. The CDR3 is CASSRELARADTQYF. In DNA form, the CDR3 reads TGTGCCAGCAGCAGAGAACTAGCGAGGGCAGATACGCAGTATTTT.